This T cell receptor (beta chain) was identified during a study of cytomegalovirus exposure and HLA in healthy donors. For the study at large: A previous analysis identified 100 million or so unique TCR beta sequences derived from 180 million or so T cells. Overall study results and limits: Productive rates of about 87% or about 30% were seen for most TCR beta V segments in an earlier analysis. It was reported in a later analysis that an Asian-associated ancestry cluster showed fewer N-insertions than the 666-donor mean.

J lost 6 bases, V lost 6 bases, and 2 bases had no gene match. The germline CDR1 and CDR2 sequences are SQVTM and ANQGSEA. The CDR3 is 11 residues long. This clone showed up just once. Its antigen is not known. The study ran its PCR with 60 Vbeta and 13 Jbeta primers. Clones were sequenced by immunoSEQ multiplex PCR, and TCRdb holds only the in-frame ones, with some missing. The sample has 90,000 or so clones; less than 80% are singletons. The chain has TRBV29-1 and TRBJ2-5, with TRBD1 identical over 9 bases. Sequenced sample: PBMCs. This sequence originates from a woman aged 40 to 49 in good health and CMV-seronegative. The CDR3 protein is CSVDRGQTQYF. The DNA of the CDR3 is TGCAGCGTGGACAGGGGCCAGACCCAGTACTTC.